This TCR beta chain originates from a study of cytomegalovirus exposure and HLA in healthy donors. Whole-study context: The platform used for the 100 to 150 validation repertoires matched that of the 666 first-cohort repertoires, a later analysis reported. Study-wide results and caveats: Whilst most TCR sequences proved rare, a subset of public TCRs occurred across many donors. Cytomegalovirus status, reportedly, was diagnosed with high specificity and sensitivity by the classifier. According to a subsequent analysis, TCR clusters from the first cohort were inclined to appear together in the 120 validation repertoires.

Sequencing used immunoSEQ multiplex PCR; TCRdb keeps in-frame clones, though not all of them. This sample has tens of thousands of clones, with around 94% found just once. In germline, CDR1 is SQVTM, CDR2 ANQGSEA. The CDR3 consists of 13 residues. The V and J ends lost 7 bases and 2 bases, in that order; junction bases with no gene match: 5. On this clone: Antigen unknown.

The chain joins TRBV29-1 to TRBJ1-3; 7 nucleotides align to TRBD1. The sequenced sample consisted of PBMCs. The source of this sequence is a woman aged 18-29 years in good health and CMV-seropositive. The CDR3: CSGETGTGNTIYF. CDR3 nucleotide sequence: TGCAGCGGTGAGACAGGGACTGGAAACACCATATATTTT.